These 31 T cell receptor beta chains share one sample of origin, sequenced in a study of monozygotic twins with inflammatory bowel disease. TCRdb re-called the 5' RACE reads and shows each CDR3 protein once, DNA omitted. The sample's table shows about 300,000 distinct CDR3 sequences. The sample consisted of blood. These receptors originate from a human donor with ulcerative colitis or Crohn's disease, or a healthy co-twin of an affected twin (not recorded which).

The CDR3 sequence: CAISGRTGNEQYF. This chain connects TRBV10-3 to TRBJ2-7; TCRdb proposes TRBD1, but this gene call is untestable without DNA. The germline V gene encodes CDR1 ENHRY and CDR2 SYGVKD. There are 13 residues in the CDR3.

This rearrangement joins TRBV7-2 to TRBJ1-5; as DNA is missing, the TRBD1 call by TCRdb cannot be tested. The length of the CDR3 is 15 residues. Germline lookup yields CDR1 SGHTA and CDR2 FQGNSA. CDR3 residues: CASSVDRGVEQPQHF. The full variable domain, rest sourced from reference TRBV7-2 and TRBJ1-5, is GAGVSQSPSNKVTEKGKDVELRCDPISGHTALYWYRQSLGQGLEFLIYFQGNSAPDKSGLPSDRFSAERTGGSVSTLTIQRTQQEDSAVYLCASSVDRGVEQPQHFGDGTRLSIL.

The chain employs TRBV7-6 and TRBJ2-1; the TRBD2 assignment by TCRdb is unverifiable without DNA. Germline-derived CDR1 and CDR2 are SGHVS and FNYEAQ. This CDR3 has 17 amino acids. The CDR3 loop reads CASSLRIASPGAHEQFF.

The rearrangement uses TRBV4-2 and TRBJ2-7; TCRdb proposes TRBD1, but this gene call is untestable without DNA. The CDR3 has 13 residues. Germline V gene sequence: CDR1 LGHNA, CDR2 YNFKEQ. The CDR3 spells CASSSDSVYEQYF.

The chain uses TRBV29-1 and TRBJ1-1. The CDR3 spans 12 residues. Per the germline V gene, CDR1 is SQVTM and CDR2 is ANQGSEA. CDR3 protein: CSVVGANTEAFF.

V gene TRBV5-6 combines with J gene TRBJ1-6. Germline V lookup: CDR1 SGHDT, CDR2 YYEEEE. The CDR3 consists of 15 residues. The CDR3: CASTNFPSGLSPLHF.

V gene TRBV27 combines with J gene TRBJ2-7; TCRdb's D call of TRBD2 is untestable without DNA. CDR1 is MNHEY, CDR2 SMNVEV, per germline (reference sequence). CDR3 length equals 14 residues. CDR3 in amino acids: CASTPAVSSYEQYF.

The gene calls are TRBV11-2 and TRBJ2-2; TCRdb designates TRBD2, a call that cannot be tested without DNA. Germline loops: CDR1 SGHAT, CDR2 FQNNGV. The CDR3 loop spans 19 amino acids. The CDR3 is CASSLGIPGLAGERGELFF.

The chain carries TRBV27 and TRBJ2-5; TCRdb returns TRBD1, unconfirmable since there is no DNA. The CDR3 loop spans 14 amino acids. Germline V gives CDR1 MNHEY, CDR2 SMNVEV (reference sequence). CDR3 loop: CASSLSVQGETQYF.

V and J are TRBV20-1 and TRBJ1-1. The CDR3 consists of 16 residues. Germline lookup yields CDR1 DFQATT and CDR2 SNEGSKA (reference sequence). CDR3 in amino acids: CSAMWFLRVSIPEAFF.

The CDR3 sequence is CASSAGVGEQFF. The genes are TRBV7-8 and TRBJ2-1. The CDR3 totals 12 residues. Germline V gene data show CDR1 as SGHVS and CDR2 as FQNEAQ.

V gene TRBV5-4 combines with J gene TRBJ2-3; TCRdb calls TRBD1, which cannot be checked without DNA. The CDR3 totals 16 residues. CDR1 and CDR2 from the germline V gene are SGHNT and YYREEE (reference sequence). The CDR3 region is CASSLTGGAFADTQYF.

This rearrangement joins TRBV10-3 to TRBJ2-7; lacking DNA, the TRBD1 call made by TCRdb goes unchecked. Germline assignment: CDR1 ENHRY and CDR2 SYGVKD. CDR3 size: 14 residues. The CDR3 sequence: CAISEPRDHYEQYF.

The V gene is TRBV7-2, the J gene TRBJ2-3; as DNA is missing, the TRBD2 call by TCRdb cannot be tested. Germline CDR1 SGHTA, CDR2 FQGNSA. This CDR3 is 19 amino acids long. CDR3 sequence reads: CASSLAQGSGGPSTDTQYF.

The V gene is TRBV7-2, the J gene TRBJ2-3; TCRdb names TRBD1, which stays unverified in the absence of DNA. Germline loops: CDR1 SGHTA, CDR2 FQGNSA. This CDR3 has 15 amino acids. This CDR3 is CASSKRGGLTDTQYF.

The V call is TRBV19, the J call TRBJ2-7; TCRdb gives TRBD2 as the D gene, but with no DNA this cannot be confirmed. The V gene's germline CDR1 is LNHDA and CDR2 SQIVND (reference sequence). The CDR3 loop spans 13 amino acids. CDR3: CASSAGVPYEQYF.

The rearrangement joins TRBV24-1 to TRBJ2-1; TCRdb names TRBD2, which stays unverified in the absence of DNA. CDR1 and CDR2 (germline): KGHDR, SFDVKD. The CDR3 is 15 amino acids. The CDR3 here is CATSDQEAGIYEQFF.

The CDR3 sequence is CASSYSSGRRDTQYF. The chain links TRBV6-2 or TRBV6-3 to TRBJ2-3; the D call from TCRdb, TRBD2, cannot be confirmed without DNA. Germline assignment: CDR1 MNHEY and CDR2 SVGEGT. The CDR3 extends over 15 amino acids.

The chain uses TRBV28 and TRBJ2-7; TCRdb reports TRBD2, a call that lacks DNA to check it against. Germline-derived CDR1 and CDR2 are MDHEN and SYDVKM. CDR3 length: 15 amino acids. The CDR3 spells CASSPASGGYYEQYF.

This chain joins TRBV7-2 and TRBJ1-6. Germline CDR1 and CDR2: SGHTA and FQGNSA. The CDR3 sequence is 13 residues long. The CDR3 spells CASSFSDNSPLHF.

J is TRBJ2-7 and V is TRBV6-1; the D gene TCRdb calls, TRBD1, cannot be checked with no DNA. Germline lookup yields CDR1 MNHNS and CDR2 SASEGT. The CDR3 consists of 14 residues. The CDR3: CASSANPQGYEQYF.

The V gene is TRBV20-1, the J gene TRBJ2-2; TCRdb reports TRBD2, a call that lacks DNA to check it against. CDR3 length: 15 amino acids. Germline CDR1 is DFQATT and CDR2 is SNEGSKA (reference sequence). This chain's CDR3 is CSATPRTTNTGELFF.

CDR3 in amino acids: CASSDRTPGQPQHF. The chain uses TRBV6-1 and TRBJ1-5. CDR3 size: 14 residues. Germline V gene lookup returns CDR1 MNHNS and CDR2 SASEGT.

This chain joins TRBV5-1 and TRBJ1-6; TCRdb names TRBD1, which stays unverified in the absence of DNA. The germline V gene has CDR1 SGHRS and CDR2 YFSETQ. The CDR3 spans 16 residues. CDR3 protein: CASSLARTLDNSPLHF. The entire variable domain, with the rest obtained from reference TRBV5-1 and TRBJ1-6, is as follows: KAGVTQTPRYLIKTRGQQVTLSCSPISGHRSVSWYQQTPGQGLQFLFEYFSETQRNKGNFPGRFSGRQFSNSRSEMNVSTLELGDSALYLCASSLARTLDNSPLHFGNGTRLTVT.

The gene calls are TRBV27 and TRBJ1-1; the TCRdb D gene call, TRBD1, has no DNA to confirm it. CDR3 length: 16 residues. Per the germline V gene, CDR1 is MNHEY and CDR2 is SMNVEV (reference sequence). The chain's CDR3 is CASSFRLRTGNTEAFF.

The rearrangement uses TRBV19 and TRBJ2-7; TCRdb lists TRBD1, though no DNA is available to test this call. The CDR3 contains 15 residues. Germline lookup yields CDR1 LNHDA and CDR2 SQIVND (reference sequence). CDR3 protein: CASKTGTGSSYEQYF.

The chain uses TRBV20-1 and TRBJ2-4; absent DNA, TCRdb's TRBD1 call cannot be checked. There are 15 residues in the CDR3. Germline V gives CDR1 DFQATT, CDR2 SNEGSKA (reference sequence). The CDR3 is CSAALEGLAKNIQYF.

CDR3 amino acids: CASSLAGERTQYF. V is TRBV7-2 and J is TRBJ2-5. Germline assignment: CDR1 SGHTA and CDR2 FQGNSA. The CDR3 contains 13 residues.

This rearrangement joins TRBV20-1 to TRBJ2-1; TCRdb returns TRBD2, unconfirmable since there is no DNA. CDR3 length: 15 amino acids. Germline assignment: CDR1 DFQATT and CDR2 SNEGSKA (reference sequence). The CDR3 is CLGTSGSSPSDEQFF.

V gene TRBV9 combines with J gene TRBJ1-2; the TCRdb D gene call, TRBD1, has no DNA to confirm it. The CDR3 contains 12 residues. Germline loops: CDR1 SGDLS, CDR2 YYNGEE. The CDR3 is CASSVGRDGYTF.

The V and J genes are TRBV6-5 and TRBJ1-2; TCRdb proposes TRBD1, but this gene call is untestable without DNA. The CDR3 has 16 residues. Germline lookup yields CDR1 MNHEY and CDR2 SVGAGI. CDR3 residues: CASSYSTSDRGYGYTF.